The source of this T cell receptor (beta chain) is a study of radiotherapy plus CTLA-4 blockade in lung cancer (dated by TCRdb to 2016 to 2019). For context, the study as a whole: Among the enrolled patients, about 19% had an objective response, and roughly 30% reached disease control.

Worth noting for this clone: Its antigen remains undetermined. Within one base of it there is no much larger clone, and no base qualities were kept.

Overall study results and their limits: Increased serum interferon-beta after radiation, together with early dynamic changes in blood T cell clones, were reported to be the strongest predictors of response. TCR clones derived from tumors expanded in peripheral blood after treatment with radiotherapy and ipilimumab.

Via the germline V gene, CDR1 is MDHEN and CDR2 SYDVKM. The CDR3 goes from the cysteine to the phenylalanine over 16 residues. Just the 48-base CDR3 DNA is kept, in frame starting at base 1. For this chain, trimming is 4 bases at the V end and 1 base at the J end, and the number of junction bases without a gene match is 9. In this study, focal radiation therapy paired with CTLA-4 blockade (ipilimumab) was tested in patients who had chemo-refractory metastatic non-small-cell lung cancer. Library generation was performed with the immunoSEQ multiplex PCR assay. The table was pulled from immuneACCESS by TCRdb, which kept in-frame rearrangements only. Such tables lose some clones; where checked, under half of the loss comes from unresolved V genes, and the rest has no known cause. Within this sample are roughly 50,000 clones, with roughly 81% of them counted one time only. Jointly, the top ten make up approximately 4.8% of the sample.

Sequenced material: peripheral blood, taken from a patient treated with radiotherapy plus ipilimumab. The rearranged segments are TRBV28 and TRBJ1-1, with 7 junctional bases fitting TRBD1. The TCR originated in a human donor with non-small cell lung cancer whose response to radiotherapy plus ipilimumab could not be evaluated. The bases read TGTGCCAGCAGTTCCACCCTGGGACAGCAGAACACTGAAGCTTTCTTT. It translates as CASSSTLGQQNTEAFF.